The following is a TCR beta chain sequence with its context. Its antigen is unknown. A multiplex PCR was run with 60 Vbeta primers and 13 Jbeta primers. Original data processing: Roughly 11 million shared chains were among the about 80 million unique TCR beta chains that a later analysis counted. The protocol was immunoSEQ multiplex PCR, while the TCRdb copy is restricted to in-frame clones and leaves out a portion. The D gene and trimming were derived from the DNA, and the V and J assignments and clone size from that table. This sample's clone table lists about 88,000 clones. The source of the sample is a study of cytomegalovirus exposure and HLA in healthy donors. On the study more broadly: Membership in the Caucasian-associated ancestry cluster was found for about four fifths of roughly 360 genotyped donors.

Study-level points and caveats: By a later analysis, the bulk of CMV-associated TCR beta chains appeared HLA-restricted. Published work reported that the classifier diagnosed cytomegalovirus status with high specificity and sensitivity.

The CDR3 contains 15 residues. Trimming shortened V by 3 bases and J by 6 bases, and 14 bases separated the two germline ends. CDR1 and CDR2 (germline): MNHNY, SVGAGI (reference sequence). Material for sequencing was PBMCs. The sequence was obtained from a girl under 18 in good health and CMV-seropositive. The chain combines TRBV6-6 with TRBJ2-2, with a weak D call TRBD2 (5 bases). The CDR3 bases are TGTGCCAGCAGTTATGGACTCTTTGGCGCCGGGGAGCTGTTTTTT. Its translation is CASSYGLFGAGELFF.